A selection of T cell receptor beta chains follows, all from one sample in a study of blood T cell repertoires in COVID-19. Method: immunoSEQ multiplex PCR; TCRdb's copy keeps in-frame clones and lacks some. Of about 260,000 clones in the sample, over 70% are singletons; the top ten hold approximately 10%. Sequenced sample: peripheral blood. These receptor sequences come from a woman between 70 and 85 years old with COVID-19, enrolled during active disease. Both conserved end residues are part of each CDR3. The order of the fields is V gene, J gene, clone size, D gene, CDR3 DNA, CDR3 protein. A D gene is named only where the DNA matches it firmly. Clone size is given for some rows only: seen once, a few or many times, or a class if the clone is expanded.

>TRBV6-2/TRBV6-3|TRBJ1-2|NA|NA
TGTGCCAGCAGTTATTGGGGGCGCGAGAACTATGGCTACACCTTC
CASSYWGRENYGYTF
>TRBV19|TRBJ2-7|NA|NA
TGTGCCAGTAGTATATTATCGGGTGGCGAGCAGTACTTC
CASSILSGGEQYF
>TRBV7-3|TRBJ2-1|once|NA
TGTGCCAGCAGCTTAAGCGGGGAGCAGTTCTTC
CASSLSGEQFF
>TRBV6-1|TRBJ2-7|NA|TRBD1
TGTGCCAGCAGTGAATACGGGACAGGGGAAGAGCAGTACTTC
CASSEYGTGEEQYF
>TRBV5-6|TRBJ1-5|NA|TRBD1
TGTGCCAGCAGCTTGGGGGGGACAGGGGACCAGCCCCAGCATTTT
CASSLGGTGDQPQHF
>TRBV6-1|TRBJ2-5|NA|NA
TGTGCCAGCAGTGAAGGGGGGACACTCCAAGAGACCCAGTACTTC
CASSEGGTLQETQYF
>TRBV21-1|TRBJ2-7|NA|NA
TGTGCCAGCAAGTGCGGGAGGGCCATCGAGCAGTACTTC
CASKCGRAIEQYF
>TRBV28|TRBJ1-1|NA|NA
TGTGCCAGCAGTTTATTGTGGGGGGGGCATGAAGCTTTCTTT
CASSLLWGGHEAFF
>TRBV7-9|TRBJ2-7|NA|NA
TGTGCCAGCGGAGTAGAACTAAGCTCCTACGAGCAGTACTTC
CASGVELSSYEQYF
>TRBV5-1|TRBJ2-1|NA|TRBD2
TGCGCCAGCAGCCCCGCCCCACTAGCGGGCACCTACAATGAGCAGTTCTTC
CASSPAPLAGTYNEQFF
>TRBV11-2|TRBJ1-2|NA|NA
TGTGCCAGCAGCTTAATTCGTGACAGTCAGGGGTCTGGCTACACCTTC
CASSLIRDSQGSGYTF
>TRBV5-5|TRBJ2-7|few|TRBD1
TGTGCCAGCAGGTCGGACAGGGGGGGTTACGAGCAGTACTTC
CASRSDRGGYEQYF
>TRBV5-1|TRBJ1-3|NA|NA
TGCGCCAGCAGTTTCGGTTCTTCTGGAAACACCATATATTTT
CASSFGSSGNTIYF
>TRBV3-1/TRBV3-2|TRBJ1-1|once|NA
TGTGCCAGCAGCCAAGGCAGGGGCCTGAACACTGAAGCTTTCTTT
CASSQGRGLNTEAFF
>TRBV5-6|TRBJ2-2|NA|TRBD2
TGTGCCAGCAGCTTGGCCGCTAGCGGGAGTACCACCGGGGAGCTGTTTTTT
CASSLAASGSTTGELFF
>TRBV7-3|TRBJ2-5|NA|NA
TGTGCCAGCAGCTTCGGGTCGGGGGAGACCCAGTACTTC
CASSFGSGETQYF
>TRBV5-4|TRBJ2-2|once|TRBD2
TGTGCCAGCAGCAACCGCGGGAGGGGATACACCGGGGAGCTGTTTTTT
CASSNRGRGYTGELFF
>TRBV6-5|TRBJ2-4|NA|NA
TGTGCCACGGCAACGGGAGCCAAAAACATTCAGTACTTC
CATATGAKNIQYF
>TRBV20-1|TRBJ2-7|NA|NA
TGCAGTGCTAGTATTGCGGGGACCCACGAGCAGTACTTC
CSASIAGTHEQYF
>TRBV13|TRBJ2-5|NA|TRBD2
TGTGCCAGCAGCCCTAGGAGGCTAGCGGGTTTACAAGAGACCCAGTACTTC
CASSPRRLAGLQETQYF
>TRBV2|TRBJ2-5|NA|TRBD2
TGTGCCAGCACCGCATGGGAGGGATCGGGAGAGACCCAGTACTTC
CASTAWEGSGETQYF
>TRBV27|TRBJ2-1|NA|TRBD2
TGTGCCAGCAGTTCCGGTAGCGGGAGAGGGGACAATGAGCAGTTCTTC
CASSSGSGRGDNEQFF
>TRBV18|TRBJ2-5|NA|NA
TGTGCCAGCTCACCGTCCCTGGAGACCCAGTACTTC
CASSPSLETQYF
>TRBV5-1|TRBJ2-1|once|NA
TGCGCCAGCAGCTTTTGGGGGCAAAGCTCCTACAATGAGCAGTTCTTC
CASSFWGQSSYNEQFF
>TRBV19|TRBJ1-1|NA|TRBD1
TGTGCCAGTAGTACCCGGGACAGGGGAGTCTTAACTGAAGCTTTCTTT
CASSTRDRGVLTEAFF
>TRBV6-6|TRBJ2-7|NA|NA
TGTGCCAGCAGTTACGACAGAACCTACGAGCAGTACTTC
CASSYDRTYEQYF
>TRBV18|TRBJ1-1|few|NA
TGTGCCAGCTCACCATTTCAGAACACTGAAGCTTTCTTT
CASSPFQNTEAFF
>TRBV11-3|TRBJ2-7|NA|NA
TGTGCCAGCAGCACGACAGTTGGCTACGAGCAGTACTTC
CASSTTVGYEQYF
>TRBV28|TRBJ1-1|once|NA
TGTGCCTGTCAACGGGTGAACACTGAAGCTTTCTTT
CACQRVNTEAFF
>TRBV11-2|TRBJ2-2|NA|TRBD1
TGTGCCAGCAGCCTCGCCGGGACAGCAAGCGGGGAGCTGTTTTTT
CASSLAGTASGELFF
>TRBV4-3|TRBJ2-3|NA|NA
TGCGCCAGCAGCCAAGATTACAATACGCAGTATTTT
CASSQDYNTQYF
>TRBV5-1|TRBJ2-2|NA|TRBD1
TGCGCCAGCAGCCTCCCTACAGGGGCCGGGGAGCTGTTTTTT
CASSLPTGAGELFF
>TRBV30|TRBJ1-4|NA|TRBD1
TGTGCCTGGAGATACAGGGGGATAGGGGAAAAACTGTTTTTT
CAWRYRGIGEKLFF
>TRBV4-1|TRBJ1-2|NA|TRBD1
TGCGCCAGCAGCCAAGAAGCGTTGACAGGGCTCTATGGCTACACCTTC
CASSQEALTGLYGYTF
>TRBV7-8|TRBJ2-3|many|TRBD1
TGTGCCAGCAGCCGACAGGGGGCTCGCGGGGATACGCAGTATTTT
CASSRQGARGDTQYF
>TRBV9|TRBJ2-7|NA|TRBD1
TGTGCCAGCAGCGTAGGGGGACAGGGCCACGAGCAGTACTTC
CASSVGGQGHEQYF
>TRBV7-8|TRBJ1-1|NA|NA
TGTGCCAGCAGCCATGGAGGGACCAGACAGATTACTGAAGCTTTCTTT
CASSHGGTRQITEAFF
>TRBV6-5|TRBJ2-7|NA|NA
TGTGCCAGCAGTTTGGGGGAGGCCAGGGTGGGCGAGCAGTACTTC
CASSLGEARVGEQYF
>TRBV5-1|TRBJ2-7|NA|TRBD1
TGCGCCAGCAGCTTACAGGGGGCTCCTGTCGAGCAGTACTTC
CASSLQGAPVEQYF
>TRBV2|TRBJ2-2|NA|TRBD1
TGTGCCAGCAGAGACCAGACAGGGCAGGGGTACACCGGGGAGCTGTTTTTT
CASRDQTGQGYTGELFF
>TRBV10-3|TRBJ2-1|NA|TRBD2
TGTGCCATCGGCGGACTAGCGGGTTTCAATGAGCAGTTCTTC
CAIGGLAGFNEQFF
>TRBV29-1|TRBJ1-4|NA|TRBD1
TGCAGCGCCCACCAAGGGACAGGGTTTTGCGAACTGTTTTTT
CSAHQGTGFCELFF
>TRBV27|TRBJ2-1|once|TRBD1
TGTGCCAGCACCCACCCCCCAGGGGGATCCTACAATGAGCAGTTCTTC
CASTHPPGGSYNEQFF
>TRBV9|TRBJ1-2|NA|TRBD1
TGTGCCAGCAGCGTAGGGACAGGGGGGAGCTACACCTTC
CASSVGTGGSYTF
>TRBV2|TRBJ1-2|few|NA
TGTGCCAGCAGTGAGGTACAAGAAGGCTACACCTTC
CASSEVQEGYTF
>TRBV19|TRBJ1-1|NA|NA
TGTGCCAGTACCGCACCGGGACTGCAAGCTGAAGCTTTCTTT
CASTAPGLQAEAFF
>TRBV28|TRBJ1-5|once|NA
TGTGCCAGCAGACCAGGGGCAGGGAGCTTAAAGCCCCAGCATTTT
CASRPGAGSLKPQHF
>TRBV19|TRBJ1-3|few|NA
TGTGCCAGTAGTGTGGCCTCTGGAAACACCATATATTTT
CASSVASGNTIYF
>TRBV5-8|TRBJ1-1|NA|NA
TGTGCCAGCAGCACCTGGTGGGGAGGGGGCACTGAAGCTTTCTTT
CASSTWWGGGTEAFF
>TRBV19|TRBJ1-1|NA|TRBD1
TGTGCCAGTAGTACTCGGACAGGGAAGATGAACACTGAAGCTTTCTTT
CASSTRTGKMNTEAFF
>TRBV18|TRBJ2-7|NA|NA
TGTGCCAGCTCACCACAGACTTATCCAGGGTACGAGCAGTACTTC
CASSPQTYPGYEQYF
>TRBV6-5|TRBJ1-4|once|NA
TGTGCCAGCAGGACCCTACAGGGACTAACGGGGAAACTGTTTTTT
CASRTLQGLTGKLFF
>TRBV29-1|TRBJ1-3|NA|NA
TGCAGCGTTGCAGGGCTCATTGGAAACACCATATATTTT
CSVAGLIGNTIYF
>TRBV6-2/TRBV6-3|TRBJ1-1|NA|TRBD1
TGTGCCAGCAGTTACCCGACAGGGTTAAACACTGAAGCTTTCTTT
CASSYPTGLNTEAFF
>TRBV19|TRBJ1-5|NA|NA
TGTGCCAGTAGTATAGCGGGGGGGCAGGGGCAGCCCCAGCATTTT
CASSIAGGQGQPQHF
>TRBV3-1/TRBV3-2|TRBJ1-5|NA|NA
TGTGCCAGCAGCCAATTGGGGGGGTTGGGTCAGCCCCAGCATTTT
CASSQLGGLGQPQHF
>TRBV7-8|TRBJ2-3|NA|TRBD1
TGTGCCAGCAGCTTGGGGCAGGGGGCCGTTTTTGACACAGATACGCAGTATTTT
CASSLGQGAVFDTDTQYF